A single sample gave rise to the 27 T cell receptor beta chains below, sequenced in a study of blood T cell repertoires in COVID-19. The method was immunoSEQ multiplex PCR; TCRdb's version includes in-frame clones alone and lacks a portion of them. The sample lists about 140,000 clones; about 87% were seen once. What was sequenced was peripheral blood. These receptors were taken from an elderly woman with acute or convalescent COVID-19.

Regarding this clone: Mismatch with germline at one junction end may stem from a read error. The chain combines TRBV11-2 with TRBJ2-1, with no clear D. Germline V CDR1 and CDR2: SGHAT, FQNNGV. The CDR3 covers 14 residues. The DNA for the CDR3 is TGTGCCAGCAGCTTAGAGGCCTCCCACAATGAGCAGTTCTTC. This encodes CASSLEASHNEQFF.

The J gene is TRBJ2-3, the V gene TRBV7-6; 8 bases are a match to TRBD1. This CDR3 has 15 residues. Germline V gene data show CDR1 as SGHVS and CDR2 as FNYEAQ. The junction had 9 bases not matched to a gene; V was cut back by 5 bases and J by 5 bases. CDR3 region: CASSLPTGVRDTQYF. The CDR3 nucleotides read TGTGCCAGCAGCCTTCCGACAGGGGTTAGAGATACGCAGTATTTT.

The chain is built from TRBV5-6 and TRBJ1-6; TRBD1 matches at 10 bases. There are 14 residues in the CDR3. With 4 bases clipped from V and 10 bases from J, the junction kept 5 bases outside the gene matches. Germline lookup yields CDR1 SGHDT and CDR2 YYEEEE. CDR3 sequence: CASSPDRGRSPLHF. Here the CDR3 DNA reads TGTGCCAGCAGCCCAGACAGGGGGCGATCACCCCTCCACTTT. The full variable domain, with the rest looked up from reference TRBV5-6 and TRBJ1-6, is DAGVTQSPTHLIKTRGQQVTLRCSPKSGHDTVSWYQQALGQGPQFIFQYYEEEERQRGNFPDRFSGHQFPNYSSELNVNALLLGDSALYLCASSPDRGRSPLHFGNGTRLTVT.

This clone appeared a few times. The chain is built from TRBV5-1 and TRBJ1-1; 8 nucleotides match TRBD1. V lost 4 bases and J lost 1; bases outside the gene matches: 3. Germline CDR1 and CDR2: SGHRS and YFSETQ. The CDR3 spans 14 residues. The CDR3 coding sequence is TGCGCCAGCAGCATAGGGACAGGGAACACTGAAGCTTTCTTT. The encoded protein is CASSIGTGNTEAFF.

With respect to this clone: The sample has other DNA sequences that encode this CDR3 too. This chain uses TRBV7-8 with TRBJ2-3; 8 bases are shared with TRBD1. This CDR3 comprises 14 residues. Per the germline V gene, CDR1 is SGHVS and CDR2 is FQNEAQ. Trimming took 3 bases from V and 1 from J; bases not matched to a gene: 0. The CDR3 here is CASSLDRGTDTQYF. CDR3 nucleotides: TGTGCCAGCAGCTTGGACAGGGGCACAGATACGCAGTATTTT.

The chain couples TRBV2 to TRBJ1-4; D not certain. Germline V gene lookup returns CDR1 SNHLY and CDR2 FYNNEI. The CDR3 length is 13 residues. Trimming pared 6 bases from V and 0 bases from J, leaving 5 bases between. Written as DNA, the CDR3 is TGTGCCAGCAGCGGGACAACTAATGAAAAACTGTTTTTT. This gives the protein CASSGTTNEKLFF.

In regard to this clone: At one boundary the junction diverges from the germline segment, which might be a read error. The V call is TRBV20-1, the J call TRBJ1-1; possibly TRBD1 for D (6 bases). The V gene's germline CDR1 is DFQATT and CDR2 SNEGSKA (reference sequence). The CDR3 spans 11 residues. DNA of the CDR3: TGCAGTGCCAGAGACAGGAATGAAGCTTTCTTT. Residues: CSARDRNEAFF.

The DNA for the CDR3 is TGTGCCAGCAGCCCCGGGACTAGCAGACTCACAGATACGCAGTATTTT. Its protein product is CASSPGTSRLTDTQYF. The V and J genes are TRBV2 and TRBJ2-3, with 9 bases aligning to TRBD2. CDR3 length: 16 residues. CDR1 and CDR2 (germline): SNHLY, FYNNEI. The V gene end was trimmed by 6 bases and the J gene end by 2 bases; junction bases not matched to a gene: 9.

The V gene is TRBV10-2, the J gene TRBJ2-2, with 9 nucleotides matching TRBD2. With 6 bases clipped from V and 1 base from J, the junction kept 0 bases outside the gene matches. Germline lookup yields CDR1 WSHSY and CDR2 SAAADI. This CDR3 has 14 residues. In DNA form, the CDR3 reads TGCGCCAGCAGGACTAGCGGGAACACCGGGGAGCTGTTTTTT. Protein product: CASRTSGNTGELFF.

J is TRBJ2-1 and V is TRBV29-1, with 8 bases identical to TRBD2. This CDR3 has 12 residues. The V gene end was trimmed by 4 bases and the J gene end by 15 bases; junction bases not matched to a gene: 11. Per the germline V gene, CDR1 is SQVTM and CDR2 is ANQGSEA. In DNA, the CDR3 is TGCAGCGTTGTGACCGGGGCGGGGGGCCGGTTCTTC. Its protein is CSVVTGAGGRFF.

V usage is TRBV9 and J usage is TRBJ1-1; 11 bases line up with TRBD1. The ends lost 4 bases at V and 2 bases at J; junction bases unmatched: 4. This CDR3 contains 15 residues. CDR1 is SGDLS and CDR2 is YYNGEE in the germline V gene. The CDR3 sequence is CASSTGQGANTEAFF. The CDR3 DNA sequence: TGTGCCAGCAGCACTGGACAGGGGGCAAACACTGAAGCTTTCTTT.

The V call is TRBV18, the J call TRBJ1-2; 9 nucleotides match TRBD1. The V segment lost 3 bases and the J segment 4 bases; nucleotides outside the gene matches: 6. Looked up from germline, CDR1 is KGHSH and CDR2 is LQKENI. The CDR3 contains 15 residues. CDR3: CASSPITGQGYGYTF. The CDR3 nucleotides are TGTGCCAGCTCACCTATTACGGGACAGGGCTATGGCTACACCTTC.

The genes are TRBV5-4 and TRBJ2-2; D is uncertain. V was pared by 4 bases and J by 8 bases, with 12 bases between. Germline V gene sequence: CDR1 SGHNT, CDR2 YYREEE (reference sequence). The CDR3 has 13 amino acids. The CDR3 nucleotides are TGTGCCAGCAGCGTAGACATAACTGGGGAGCTGTTTTTT. It specifies CASSVDITGELFF.

This sequence joins TRBV6-2 or TRBV6-3 and TRBJ1-2; 12 bases map to TRBD1. The CDR3 contains 15 residues. The junction had 9 bases not matched to a gene; V was cut back by 5 bases and J by 8 bases. Looked up from germline, CDR1 is MNHEY and CDR2 is SVGEGT. CDR3 protein: CASSKPGQGASGYTF. As DNA, the CDR3 is TGTGCCAGCAGTAAGCCGGGACAGGGGGCCTCGGGCTACACCTTC.

This clone was seen only once. The rearrangement links TRBV7-8 to TRBJ1-2, with D perhaps TRBD1 (6 bases). Germline lookup yields CDR1 SGHVS and CDR2 FQNEAQ. V lost 4 bases to trimming and J lost 7 bases, with 10 bases between them. The CDR3 has 12 residues. In DNA, the CDR3 is TGTGCCAGCAGCTGGGACACAATTGGCTACACCTTC. Amino acid sequence: CASSWDTIGYTF.

V and J are TRBV5-1 and TRBJ1-5, with unresolved D. Germline CDR1 reads SGHRS; CDR2 reads YFSETQ. Deletions cut 0 bases from V and 4 bases from J, with 8 bases between. The length of the CDR3 is 14 residues. CDR3 nucleotide sequence: TGCGCCAGCAGCTTGGGGGAGAGAAATCAGCCCCAGCATTTT. Translating it yields CASSLGERNQPQHF.

The chain employs TRBV15 and TRBJ2-6; TRBD1 aligns across 8 bases. The CDR3 has 18 residues. Trimming at V came to 1 base and at J to 1 base, leaving 6 bases not matched to a gene. Germline V CDR1 and CDR2: LNHNV, YYDKDF (reference sequence). CDR3: CATSRGRTGNSGANVLTF. In DNA form, the CDR3 reads TGTGCCACCAGCAGAGGGCGGACAGGGAATTCTGGGGCCAACGTCCTGACTTTC. Full variable domain (missing parts from reference TRBV15 and TRBJ2-6): DAMVIQNPRYQVTQFGKPVTLSCSQTLNHNVMYWYQQKSSQAPKLLFHYYDKDFNNEADTPDNFQSRRPNTSFCFLDIRSPGLGDTAMYLCATSRGRTGNSGANVLTFGAGSRLTVL.

Here the CDR3 reads CAWTEGGTGIYEQYF. The DNA of the CDR3 is TGTGCCTGGACCGAAGGCGGGACAGGGATCTACGAGCAGTACTTC. V and J are TRBV30 and TRBJ2-7; 9 bases align to TRBD1. CDR1 is GTSNPN and CDR2 is SVGIG in the germline V gene (reference sequence). The CDR3 length is 15 residues. With 4 bases clipped from V and 3 bases from J, the junction kept 10 bases outside the gene matches.

This chain joins TRBV19 and TRBJ1-4; 7 bases map to TRBD1. J was trimmed by 6 bases and V by 7 bases; bases with no gene match: 8. CDR3 length equals 14 residues. The germline CDR1 and CDR2 sequences are LNHDA and SQIVND (reference sequence). In DNA form, the CDR3 reads TGTGCCAGTAATACAGGGGATAGTGATGAAAAACTGTTTTTT. It yields the protein CASNTGDSDEKLFF.

The rearrangement links TRBV15 to TRBJ1-4; 9 bases agree with TRBD1. Germline CDR1 reads LNHNV; CDR2 reads YYDKDF (reference sequence). The CDR3 has 17 residues. The trim removed 0 bases at V and 6 bases at J, leaving 8 bases unmatched. In DNA form, the CDR3 reads TGTGCCACCAGCAGAGATATGGGGGGACAGGGAGATGAAAAACTGTTTTTT. Translation gives CATSRDMGGQGDEKLFF.

The chain combines TRBV29-1 with TRBJ1-4, with 7 bases fitting TRBD1. The CDR3 runs 16 residues. V was clipped by 4 bases and J by 7 bases; unmatched bases: 15. Germline V gene sequence: CDR1 SQVTM, CDR2 ANQGSEA. This chain's CDR3 is CSVGEGGRGIREKLFF. The CDR3 bases are TGCAGCGTTGGAGAAGGGGGCAGGGGGATACGTGAAAAACTGTTTTTT.

The chain carries TRBV2 and TRBJ2-3; a possible D gene is TRBD2 (5 bases). The V end was cut by 7 bases, the J end by 4 bases, with 15 bases between. Germline CDR1 reads SNHLY; CDR2 reads FYNNEI. The CDR3 extends over 14 amino acids. CDR3 protein: CASTDRGLSDTQYF. The CDR3 DNA reads as TGTGCCAGCACCGACCGGGGATTATCAGATACGCAGTATTTT. The entire variable domain, with the rest obtained from reference TRBV2 and TRBJ2-3, is as follows: EPEVTQTPSHQVTQMGQEVILRCVPISNHLYFYWYRQILGQKVEFLVSFYNNEISEKSEIFDDQFSVERPDGSNFTLKIRSTKLEDSAMYFCASTDRGLSDTQYFGPGTRLTVL.

The rearrangement joins TRBV7-2 to TRBJ2-3; TRBD2 might be the D (6 bases). The CDR3 runs to 17 residues. The V and J ends lost 1 base and 1 base respectively, with 15 bases between them. CDR1 and CDR2 (germline): SGHTA, FQGNSA. CDR3 sequence: CASSLESRGSGTDTQYF. CDR3 coding DNA: TGTGCCAGCAGCTTAGAGTCGCGGGGTAGCGGCACAGATACGCAGTATTTT.

The rearrangement uses TRBV3-1 (or the pseudogene TRBV3-2) and TRBJ1-2; TRBD1 might be the D (5 bases). The CDR3 is made up of 15 amino acids. Looked up from germline, CDR1 is LGHDT and CDR2 is YNNKEL (reference sequence). V lost 4 bases and J 2 bases, leaving 14 bases between the germline ends. CDR3 in DNA: TGTGCCAGCAGCCTGGGGCCCCTCAGGAACTATGGCTACACCTTC. Translation gives CASSLGPLRNYGYTF.

The genes are TRBV7-8 and TRBJ2-2; 7 bases line up with TRBD1. Losses at the gene ends were 3 bases for V and 1 base for J; bases not matched to a gene: 5. Germline lookup yields CDR1 SGHVS and CDR2 FQNEAQ. The CDR3 loop spans 16 amino acids. The CDR3 region is CASSLRQGLNTGELFF. For the CDR3, the DNA is TGTGCCAGCAGCTTGCGACAGGGATTGAACACCGGGGAGCTGTTTTTT.

This sequence joins TRBV5-1 and TRBJ2-5, with TRBD2 identical over 8 bases. CDR1 and CDR2 (germline): SGHRS, YFSETQ. This CDR3 region has 18 residues. The junction had 13 bases not matched to a gene; V was cut back by 1 base and J by 2 bases. For the CDR3, the DNA is TGCGCCAGCAGCTTGACCCCCAGTCAGCGGGGGCGTCAAGAGACCCAGTACTTC. Protein sequence: CASSLTPSQRGRQETQYF.

V is TRBV7-8 and J is TRBJ2-7; weak D call: TRBD1 (5 bases). The germline CDR1 and CDR2 sequences are SGHVS and FQNEAQ. CDR3 length equals 14 residues. V dropped 4 bases and J dropped 3 bases, with 13 bases sitting between them. The CDR3 sequence is CASSWLGRDYEQYF. DNA of the CDR3: TGTGCCAGCAGCTGGCTTGGCAGGGACTACGAGCAGTACTTC.